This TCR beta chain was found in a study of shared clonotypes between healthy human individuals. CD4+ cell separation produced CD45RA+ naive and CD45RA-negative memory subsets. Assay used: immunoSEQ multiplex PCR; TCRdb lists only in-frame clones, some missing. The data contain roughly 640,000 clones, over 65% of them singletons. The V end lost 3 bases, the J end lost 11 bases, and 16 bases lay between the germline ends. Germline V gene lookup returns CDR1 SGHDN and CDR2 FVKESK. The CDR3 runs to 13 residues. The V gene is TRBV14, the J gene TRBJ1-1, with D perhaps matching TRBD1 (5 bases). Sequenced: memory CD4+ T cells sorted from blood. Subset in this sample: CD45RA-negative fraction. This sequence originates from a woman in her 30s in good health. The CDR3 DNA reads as TGTGCCAGCAGCCAGGGGCGACAGCGGCGGGCTTTCTTT. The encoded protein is CASSQGRQRRAFF. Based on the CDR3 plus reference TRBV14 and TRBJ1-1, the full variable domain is EAGVTQFPSHSVIEKGQTVTLRCDPISGHDNLYWYRRVMGKEIKFLLHFVKESKQDESGMPNNRFLAERTGGTYSTLKVQPAELEDSGVYFCASSQGRQRRAFFGQGTRLTVV.